The 5 T cell receptor beta chains below come from one sample, sequenced in a study of beta chain features in type 1 diabetes. Study-level findings and limits: Moderate but significant shortening of TCRB CDR3s was recorded in all four CD4+ subsets from Type 1 diabetes patients.

No antigen has been assigned to these receptors. Expressed TCRB transcripts were sequenced because the isolated RNA had all been reverse transcribed beforehand. The method was immunoSEQ multiplex PCR; TCRdb's version includes in-frame clones alone and lacks a portion of them. This sample has under 300,000 clones, with around 20% found just once. The sequencing input was naive CD4+ T cells from blood. Source of these receptors: a middle-aged woman with type 1 diabetes.

This clone was picked up a small number of times. This sequence joins TRBV19 and TRBJ2-1; TRBD1 agrees at 7 bases. With 5 bases clipped from V and 4 bases from J, the junction kept 8 bases outside the gene matches. The CDR3 consists of 15 residues. Germline values: CDR1 LNHDA, CDR2 SQIVND (reference sequence). The CDR3 DNA sequence: TGTGCCAGTAGTTTGGGACAGATTCGGTACAATGAGCAGTTCTTC. Its translation is CASSLGQIRYNEQFF. Filled out from reference TRBV19 and TRBJ2-1, the complete variable domain reads DGGITQSPKYLFRKEGQNVTLSCEQNLNHDAMYWYRQDPGQGLRLIYYSQIVNDFQKGDIAEGYSVSREKKESFPLTVTSAQKNPTAFYLCASSLGQIRYNEQFFGPGTRLTVL.

This chain connects TRBV6-5 to TRBJ2-1; TRBD2 agrees at 7 bases. CDR1 is MNHEY and CDR2 is SVGAGI in the germline V gene. V lost 5 bases to trimming and J lost 8 bases; unmatched junction nucleotides: 12. CDR3 length: 15 residues. CDR3 protein: CASSKTFGGGDEQFF. Here the CDR3 DNA reads TGTGCCAGCAGTAAGACCTTTGGTGGGGGGGATGAGCAGTTCTTC.

Only a few counts were recorded for this clone. The sample carries other DNA sequences with the same CDR3. The chain is built from TRBV30 and TRBJ1-4, with D possibly TRBD1 on 5 matching bases. The CDR3 has 13 amino acids. Trimming pared 0 bases from V and 8 bases from J, leaving 10 bases between. CDR1 and CDR2 (germline): GTSNPN, SVGIG (reference sequence). The CDR3 here is CAWSVSGSEKLFF. CDR3 DNA sequence: TGTGCCTGGAGTGTATCAGGGTCGGAAAAACTGTTTTTT.

The chain employs TRBV6-6 and TRBJ2-7; 9 positions match TRBD1. From germline, CDR1 is MNHNY and CDR2 SVGAGI (reference sequence). The CDR3 runs to 15 residues. V shed 5 bases and J 2 bases; nucleotides not matched to a gene: 7. The CDR3 protein is CASSPGTGLPYEQYF. The CDR3 DNA reads as TGTGCCAGCAGTCCTGGGACAGGGCTACCCTACGAGCAGTACTTC.

This clone occurred a few times. This chain joins TRBV7-2 and TRBJ2-3; 11 bases fit TRBD2. The germline CDR1 and CDR2 sequences are SGHTA and FQGNSA. The length of the CDR3 is 16 residues. J gave up 1 base and V 7 bases, and 7 bases lay outside the gene matches. The CDR3 DNA follows: TGTGCCAGCACCTTTAGCGGGAGGGCCGGCACAGATACGCAGTATTTT. Translated, it gives CASTFSGRAGTDTQYF. Variable domain in full (rest from reference TRBV7-2 and TRBJ2-3): GAGVSQSPSNKVTEKGKDVELRCDPISGHTALYWYRQSLGQGLEFLIYFQGNSAPDKSGLPSDRFSAERTGGSVSTLTIQRTQQEDSAVYLCASTFSGRAGTDTQYFGPGTRLTVL.